This is a list of T cell receptor beta chains from one sample in a study of shared clonotypes between healthy human individuals. Generated by immunoSEQ multiplex PCR, the TCRdb table keeps only in-frame clones and is missing some. The table has 950,000 to 1,300,000 clones, about three quarters seen once. The specimen sequenced was memory CD4+ T cells sorted from blood. The receptors were gathered from a man aged 18 to 29 in good health. The CDR3 runs from the conserved cysteine through the conserved F or W. The D gene is left open where the match is weak. Not every row has a clone size; where given, it reads once, few, many or a size class.

size,D,V,J,DNA,CDR3
once,TRBD1,TRBV5-1,TRBJ2-1,TGCGCCAGCAGCCAGGGGACAGGGGCCTACAATGAGCAGTTCTTC,CASSQGTGAYNEQFF
NA,TRBD2,TRBV10-2,TRBJ2-7,TGCGCCAGCAGTGTTCGACTAGCGGGAGGCTACGAGCAGTACTTC,CASSVRLAGGYEQYF
few,NA,TRBV30,TRBJ2-7,TGTGCCTTAGCCGGGAACTCCTACGAGCAGTACTTC,CALAGNSYEQYF
NA,TRBD2,TRBV7-2,TRBJ2-1,TGTGCCAGCAGTCGCCAGCGGGACCTTTACAATGAGCAGTTCTTC,CASSRQRDLYNEQFF
NA,NA,TRBV5-1,TRBJ2-7,TGCGCCAGCAGCTCGGACAACGCCTACGAGCAGTACTTC,CASSSDNAYEQYF
NA,NA,TRBV6-5,TRBJ2-2,TGTGCCAGCAGGCCGTGGGGGGCGAACACCGGGGAGCTGTTTTTT,CASRPWGANTGELFF
NA,TRBD1,TRBV4-3,TRBJ1-3,TGCGCCAGCAGCCAAGGTGCCGGACAGGTTCGAAACACCATATATTTT,CASSQGAGQVRNTIYF
NA,NA,TRBV6-5,TRBJ2-1,TGTGCCAGCAGTCGGGACTTTTACAATGAGCAGTTCTTC,CASSRDFYNEQFF
NA,NA,TRBV10-3,TRBJ1-1,TGTGCCACCAACCACGAGAAGGGCGCTGAAGCTTTCTTT,CATNHEKGAEAFF
NA,NA,TRBV6-5,TRBJ1-1,TGTGCCAGCAGTTACGGGGTGCCAGCTTTCTTT,CASSYGVPAFF
once,NA,TRBV9,TRBJ2-3,TGTGCCAGCAGCGTAGGCGGATTGCCAACAGATACGCAGTATTTT,CASSVGGLPTDTQYF
NA,NA,TRBV4-1,TRBJ2-5,TGCGCCAGCAGCCCCGGAAGGGCAGGGCGACAGACCCAGTACTTC,CASSPGRAGRQTQYF
NA,NA,TRBV7-2,TRBJ1-6,TGTGCCAGCAGCTCCGGGTCTGAATATTCACCCCTCCACTTT,CASSSGSEYSPLHF
NA,NA,TRBV7-9,TRBJ1-5,TGTGCCAGTAATCAGCCCCAGCATTTT,CASNQPQHF
NA,NA,TRBV27,TRBJ1-1,TGTGCCAGCAGTTTATCCGAGGGGGGCGGGATGGAAGCTTTCTTT,CASSLSEGGGMEAFF